The present T cell receptor (beta chain) was sequenced within a study of radiation and T cells in renal cell carcinoma. Noted time point: blood 4 weeks post-SBRT, at nephrectomy. Treatment denoted: 15 Gy SBRT to primary tumor, nephrectomy 4 weeks later. Nephrectomy followed 15 Gy stereotactic body radiation by 4 weeks. Blood was sampled at baseline, 2 weeks and 4 weeks after SBRT. Produced via immunoSEQ multiplex PCR; TCRdb's table is partial and in-frame only. Of around 100,000 clones listed, around 83% were seen once; the top ten hold under 8.5%. Germline V CDR1 and CDR2: SEHNR, FQNEAQ (reference sequence). The CDR3 is 15 amino acids. V lost 4 bases and J 1 base, leaving 10 bases between the germline ends.

Sample: blood, taken from a patient whose treatment included radiotherapy and nephrectomy. This clonotype was obtained from a man aged 55 to 69 with renal cell carcinoma. V usage is TRBV7-9 and J usage is TRBJ2-2; D is possibly TRBD1 (6 bases). The DNA of the CDR3 is TGTGCCAGCAGCTCCGGACAGTTGAACACCGGGGAGCTGTTTTTT. Translating gives CASSSGQLNTGELFF.